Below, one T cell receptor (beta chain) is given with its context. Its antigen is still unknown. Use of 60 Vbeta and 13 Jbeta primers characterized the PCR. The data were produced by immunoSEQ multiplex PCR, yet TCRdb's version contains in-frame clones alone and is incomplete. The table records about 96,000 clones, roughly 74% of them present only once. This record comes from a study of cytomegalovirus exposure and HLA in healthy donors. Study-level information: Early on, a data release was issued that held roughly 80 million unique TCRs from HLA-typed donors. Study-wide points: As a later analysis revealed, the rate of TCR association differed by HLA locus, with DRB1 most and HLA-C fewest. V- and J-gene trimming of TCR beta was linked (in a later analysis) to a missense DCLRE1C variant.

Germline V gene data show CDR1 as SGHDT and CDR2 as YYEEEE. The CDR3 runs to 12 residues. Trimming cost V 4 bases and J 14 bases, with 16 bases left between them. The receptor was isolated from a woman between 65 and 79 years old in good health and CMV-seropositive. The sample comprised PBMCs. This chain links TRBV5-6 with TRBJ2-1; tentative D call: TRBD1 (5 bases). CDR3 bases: TGTGCCAGCAGCCAATTGACAGACCGGGAGTTCTTC. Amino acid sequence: CASSQLTDREFF.